A selection of T cell receptor beta chains follows, all from one sample in a study of cytomegalovirus exposure and HLA in healthy donors. The data were produced by immunoSEQ multiplex PCR, yet TCRdb's version contains in-frame clones alone and is incomplete. The profile shows approximately 60,000 clones, approximately 83% of them singletons. Sequencing used PBMCs. Receptors were obtained from a man aged 25-40 years in good health and CMV-seronegative. The conserved cysteine and the conserved F or W are not part of the CDR3 here. Size tells how often a clone was seen (once, few, many) or the class of an expanded clone, and some rows leave it out.

>.|TRBV9|TRBJ2-2
ASSDQARVGELF
>.|TRBV9|TRBJ2-7
ASSVTPGVGGYEQY
>.|TRBV5-1|TRBJ2-1
ASSLLRGGYNEQF
>.|TRBV5-4|TRBJ2-5
ASSLRGQGAGWETQY
>.|TRBV7-9|TRBJ1-5
ASSSDRWSGNQPQH
>.|TRBV12-5|TRBJ2-7
ASGPTDRGWEQY
>.|TRBV6-5|TRBJ2-7
ASTTSWTTSYEQY
>.|TRBV19|TRBJ1-4
ASRLTVATNEKLF
>.|TRBV7-2|TRBJ2-1
ASSFGTLYDEQF
>.|TRBV11-3|TRBJ2-5
ASSPGQGKGTQY
>.|TRBV11-2|TRBJ2-3
ASSRSGIADTQY
>.|TRBV25-1|.
ASSALSGTGGAYEQY
>once|TRBV5-6|TRBJ1-2
ASSLTGAPGGYT
>.|TRBV2|TRBJ1-5
ASSDGVWDQPQH
>few|TRBV6-1|TRBJ1-1
ASSRVGLDTEAF
>.|TRBV27|TRBJ1-5
ASSVQFFPGQDKQGAQH
>.|TRBV29-1|TRBJ2-7
SVGGTGLTYEQY
>.|TRBV4-3|TRBJ2-7
ASSQDRTGGSYEQY
>.|TRBV28|TRBJ2-7
ASSYQPGQGWNYEQY
>.|TRBV27|TRBJ2-5
ASSLQRETQY
>once|TRBV27|TRBJ2-1
ASSLAGNNEQF
>.|TRBV7-6|TRBJ2-3
ASSKQGRLAGGPDTQY
>.|TRBV25-1|TRBJ2-7
ASSEPSDRAYSYEQY
>.|TRBV15|TRBJ1-1
ATSTPINGGETEAF
>once|TRBV5-1|TRBJ1-1
ASSLTVGGFEDTEAF
>.|TRBV7-5|TRBJ2-7
ARSLLTTRSYEQY